This T cell receptor beta chain was obtained from a study of blood T cell repertoires in COVID-19. In the study overall: Acute and convalescent COVID-19 samples came from the United States, Italy and Spain. In each case, the material was cDNA or gDNA derived from T cells, B-cell-depleted T cells, or PBMCs.

As handled by the study authors: From reference gene primer amplification, estimates of nucleated cell counts were derived. TCRdb's table, derived via immunoSEQ multiplex PCR, lists solely in-frame clones and lacks some. V, J and clone size are taken as reported in that table, and D and trimming were inferred from the DNA itself. Here the sample spans under 300,000 clones, approximately 86% being singletons. The TCR originated in a woman in her seventies with active or convalescent COVID-19. Sequenced sample: peripheral blood.

As DNA, the CDR3 is TGTGCCAGTCGCGAAGGGGGGGGGTACTATGGCTACACCTTC. It encodes CASREGGGYYGYTF. V gene TRBV19 combines with J gene TRBJ1-2, with D possibly matching TRBD1 (6 bases). Between the trimmed V and J ends, which lost 8 bases and 3 bases, there was a span of 16 bases. The CDR3 consists of 14 residues. The V gene's germline CDR1 is LNHDA and CDR2 SQIVND (reference sequence). The full variable domain, its missing parts supplied by reference TRBV19 and TRBJ1-2, is DGGITQSPKYLFRKEGQNVTLSCEQNLNHDAMYWYRQDPGQGLRLIYYSQIVNDFQKGDIAEGYSVSREKKESFPLTVTSAQKNPTAFYLCASREGGGYYGYTFGSGTRLTVV.